Each of the 10 T cell receptor beta chains below was sequenced from the same sample in a study of blood T cell repertoires in COVID-19. Repertoires were generated with immunoSEQ multiplex PCR, while TCRdb's copy carries only in-frame clones and drops some. The sample lists about 25,000 clones, around 75% occurring once. Sequencing was carried out using peripheral blood. These receptors originate from an elderly woman with acute or convalescent COVID-19.

For the CDR3, the DNA is TGCGCCAGCAGCGACCCTAGCGGGGGGGCCTTTTATGAGCAGTTCTTC. This translates into CASSDPSGGAFYEQFF. V usage is TRBV5-1 and J usage is TRBJ2-1; TRBD2 matches 12 bases. The germline V gene encodes CDR1 SGHRS and CDR2 YFSETQ. The trim removed 4 bases at V and 8 bases at J, leaving 10 bases unmatched. CDR3 length: 16 amino acids.

J is TRBJ1-4 and V is TRBV2; D remains unclear. Trimming shortened V by 1 base and J by 7 bases, and 10 bases separated the two germline ends. The CDR3 covers 14 residues. Germline V lookup: CDR1 SNHLY, CDR2 FYNNEI. CDR3 nucleotides: TGTGCCAGCAGTGAAGACCCCGCGAGTGAAAAACTGTTTTTT. Amino acid sequence: CASSEDPASEKLFF.

The rearrangement links TRBV7-9 to TRBJ1-1, with 10 bases lining up with TRBD1. Germline trimming cut 6 bases from V and 7 bases from J; bases unmatched to any gene: 14. CDR1 and CDR2 (germline): SEHNR, FQNEAQ (reference sequence). This CDR3 comprises 16 residues. As DNA, the CDR3 is TGTGCCAGCAGAGTGACAGGGGGCGGTGGATCTGTTGAAGCTTTCTTT. It specifies CASRVTGGGGSVEAFF.

The chain recombines TRBV7-2 with TRBJ1-4; TRBD1 aligns across 7 bases. Germline assignment: CDR1 SGHTA and CDR2 FQGNSA. The trim removed 1 base at V and 6 bases at J, leaving 5 bases unmatched. This CDR3 has 15 residues. CDR3 nucleotides: TGTGCCAGCAGCTTAGGACGACAGGGTCATGAAAAACTGTTTTTT. This sequence encodes CASSLGRQGHEKLFF.

The chain is built from TRBV6-2 or TRBV6-3 and TRBJ1-5, with D tentatively TRBD1 (6 bases). V was shortened by 2 bases and J by 7 bases, with 9 bases between the two germline ends. Germline V gene data show CDR1 as MNHEY and CDR2 as SVGEGT. This CDR3 has 13 amino acids. In nucleotides, the CDR3 is TGTGCCAGCAGTTACGGGGGGGGCCAGCCCCAGCATTTT. Encoded protein: CASSYGGGQPQHF.

This chain connects TRBV11-2 to TRBJ1-3; D is uncertain. Trimming pared 2 bases from V and 10 bases from J, leaving 6 bases between. Germline V gives CDR1 SGHAT, CDR2 FQNNGV. The CDR3 consists of 11 residues. This CDR3 reads CASSLRGTIYF. CDR3 DNA: TGTGCCAGCAGCTTAAGAGGTACCATATATTTT.

The count of this clone is one. This sequence joins TRBV5-6 and TRBJ2-3; D is perhaps TRBD2 (7 bases). V was pared by 0 bases and J by 3 bases, with 14 bases between. Germline CDR1 and CDR2: SGHDT and YYEEEE. CDR3 length: 16 residues. DNA for the CDR3: TGTGCCAGCAGCTTGGGGGCGGGGGCAGGTACAGATACGCAGTATTTT. It yields the protein CASSLGAGAGTDTQYF. Full variable domain (remainder filled in from reference TRBV5-6 and TRBJ2-3): DAGVTQSPTHLIKTRGQQVTLRCSPKSGHDTVSWYQQALGQGPQFIFQYYEEEERQRGNFPDRFSGHQFPNYSSELNVNALLLGDSALYLCASSLGAGAGTDTQYFGPGTRLTVL.

This clone was detected a few times. The CDR3 sequence: CAWSVSGYTGELFF. CDR3 nucleotide sequence: TGTGCCTGGAGTGTGTCAGGCTACACCGGGGAGCTGTTTTTT. This chain joins TRBV30 and TRBJ2-2; D gene uncertain. V lost 0 bases and J lost 3, with 8 bases in between. Germline V gene data show CDR1 as GTSNPN and CDR2 as SVGIG (reference sequence). The CDR3 is 14 residues long. Supplemented by reference TRBV30 and TRBJ2-2, the full variable domain reads SQTIHQWPATLVQPVGSPLSLECTVEGTSNPNLYWYRQAAGRGLQLLFYSVGIGQISSEVPQNLSASRPQDRQFILSSKKLLLSDSGFYLCAWSVSGYTGELFFGEGSRLTVL.

This clone was recorded a few times. The chain recombines TRBV11-3 with TRBJ1-1; 9 nucleotides match TRBD1. CDR1 is SGHNT and CDR2 is YENEEA in the germline V gene. Trimming cost V 5 bases and J 1 base; bases outside gene matches: 8. CDR3 size: 16 residues. CDR3 in amino acids: CASSTGGGQGNTEAFF. The CDR3 DNA reads TGTGCCAGCAGCACAGGGGGGGGACAGGGGAACACTGAAGCTTTCTTT.

J is TRBJ1-2 and V is TRBV5-1, with D perhaps TRBD1 (5 bases). This CDR3 has 13 amino acids. Germline V gene data show CDR1 as SGHRS and CDR2 as YFSETQ. V dropped 4 bases and J dropped 6 bases, with 13 bases sitting between them. The CDR3 reads CASSPDTFDGYTF. The CDR3 DNA is TGCGCCAGCAGCCCGGACACGTTTGATGGCTACACCTTC.